This TCR beta chain comes out of a study of T cells in Graves' hyperthyroidism and ophthalmopathy. The overall study: It was at initial diagnosis, before any treatment, that peripheral blood was collected.

The investigators amplified TCR beta CDR3 regions from RNA transcripts. HTBI primers drove first-round RT-PCR of the TCR CDR3. TCRdb independently ran MiXCR on the multiplex PCR reads; one entry per CDR3 protein. The sample carries around 350,000 distinct CDR3 sequences, 14% recorded once. The table lists this clonotype with many counts. Ophthalmopathy cases scored 3 or more on the Clinical Activity Score and 4 or more on NOSPECS grade, with duration below 3 months. Uncontrolled infection, other autoimmune disease, pregnancy or lactation disqualified patients from enrolment. It was less than 13 ml of fresh peripheral blood that supplied the PBMCs. The sequenced sample consisted of blood. The receptor's source is a woman under 40 with Graves' ophthalmopathy.

This chain's CDR3 is CASSKARGGLGAFF. CDR3 DNA: TGTGCCAGCAGCAAGGCGAGAGGTGGTCTCGGAGCTTTCTTT. The rearrangement joins TRBV3-1 to TRBJ1-1; unclear D gene. Trimming shortened V by 5 bases and J by 10 bases, and 20 bases separated the two germline ends. The germline gives CDR1 LGHDT, CDR2 YNNKEL (reference sequence). This CDR3 comprises 14 residues.